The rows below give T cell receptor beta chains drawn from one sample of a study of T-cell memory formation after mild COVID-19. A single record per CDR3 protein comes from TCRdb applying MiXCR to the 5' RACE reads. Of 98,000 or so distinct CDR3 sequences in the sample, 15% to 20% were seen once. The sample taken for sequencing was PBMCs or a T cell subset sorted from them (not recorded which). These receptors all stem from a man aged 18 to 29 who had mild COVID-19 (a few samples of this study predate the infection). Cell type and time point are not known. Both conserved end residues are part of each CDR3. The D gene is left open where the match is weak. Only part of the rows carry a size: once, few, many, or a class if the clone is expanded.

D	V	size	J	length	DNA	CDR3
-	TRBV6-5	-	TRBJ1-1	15	TGTGCCAGCAGTCTAATGACAGGTGGGAACACTGAAGCTTTCTTT	CASSLMTGGNTEAFF
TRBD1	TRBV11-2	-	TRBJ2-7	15	TGTGCCAGCAGCTTTGCGGACAGGGGGCTCTACGAGCAGTACTTC	CASSFADRGLYEQYF
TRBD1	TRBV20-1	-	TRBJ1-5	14	TGCAGTGCTAGAGGGACAGGGTTGGAACAGCCCCAGCATTTT	CSARGTGLEQPQHF
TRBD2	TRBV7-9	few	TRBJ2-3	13	TGTGCCAGCGGGACTAGGGGCACAGATACGCAGTATTTT	CASGTRGTDTQYF
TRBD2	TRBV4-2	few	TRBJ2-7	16	TGTGCCAGCAGCCAAGGTTCTAGCGGGGGGAGCTACGAGCAGTACTTC	CASSQGSSGGSYEQYF
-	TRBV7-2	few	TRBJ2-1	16	TGTGCCAGCAGCTCGCACAGGGGAGGGTCCTACAATGAGCAGTTCTTC	CASSSHRGGSYNEQFF
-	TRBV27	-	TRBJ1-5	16	TGTGCCAGCAGTTCCCTTAGACCTGCCCCTAATCAGCCCCAGCATTTT	CASSSLRPAPNQPQHF
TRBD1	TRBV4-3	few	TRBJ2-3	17	TGCGCCAGCAGCCGTATCCGGGACAGGGAAGGCACAGATACGCAGTATTTT	CASSRIRDREGTDTQYF
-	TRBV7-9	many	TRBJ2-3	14	TGTGCCAGCAGCATACAGTCACGCACAGATACGCAGTATTTT	CASSIQSRTDTQYF
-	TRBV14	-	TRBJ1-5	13	TGTGCCAGCAGCCAAGGAGAGGGGCAGCCCCAGCATTTT	CASSQGEGQPQHF
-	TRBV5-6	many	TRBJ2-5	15	TGTGCCAGCAGCTTGCAGGGGCGATACCAAGAGACCCAGTACTTC	CASSLQGRYQETQYF
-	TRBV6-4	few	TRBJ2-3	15	TGTGCCAGCAGTGACGGGGGATTTAGCACAGATACGCAGTATTTT	CASSDGGFSTDTQYF
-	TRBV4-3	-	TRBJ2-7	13	TGCGCCAGCAGCCAAGATAACCGGTACGAGCAGTACTTC	CASSQDNRYEQYF
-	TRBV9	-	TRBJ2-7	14	TGTGCCAGCAGCGACAGGGCCTACCCCTACGAGCAGTACTTC	CASSDRAYPYEQYF
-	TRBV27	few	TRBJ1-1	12	TGTGCCAGCAGTTTCGCAGGGCGGAAAGCTTTCTTT	CASSFAGRKAFF
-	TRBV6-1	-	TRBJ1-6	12	TGTGCCAGCAGTCACGGAAATTCACCCCTCCACTTT	CASSHGNSPLHF
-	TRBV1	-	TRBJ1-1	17	TGCACCAGCAGCCAAGATCTCTCGGCCAGGATGAACACTGAAGCTTTCTTT	CTSSQDLSARMNTEAFF
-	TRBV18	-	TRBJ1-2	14	TGTGCCAGCTCACCGGTAATGGATAACTATGGCTACACCTTC	CASSPVMDNYGYTF
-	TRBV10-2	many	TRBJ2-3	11	TGCGCCAGCAGTCAATCAGATACGCAGTATTTT	CASSQSDTQYF
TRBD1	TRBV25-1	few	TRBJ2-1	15	TGTGCCAGCAGTGTTCCGGGACAGTCCTACAATGAGCAGTTCTTC	CASSVPGQSYNEQFF
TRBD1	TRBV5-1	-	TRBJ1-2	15	TGCGCCAGCAGCGCAAATGGCCGGGACAGGGAGGAGCGCACCTTC	CASSANGRDREERTF
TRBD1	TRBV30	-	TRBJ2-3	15	TGTGCCTGGAACCCCGGGACAGGGGGCTCGGATACGCAGTATTTT	CAWNPGTGGSDTQYF
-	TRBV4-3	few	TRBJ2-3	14	TGCGCCAGCAGCCAGGGGGCCTTGGGAGATACGCAGTATTTT	CASSQGALGDTQYF
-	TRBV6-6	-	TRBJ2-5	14	TGTGCCAGCAGCCCTGGGGGGGCCCAGGAGACCCAGTACTTC	CASSPGGAQETQYF
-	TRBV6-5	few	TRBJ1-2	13	TGTGCCAGCAGTTACTCGTTAACTGGCGGCTACACCTTC	CASSYSLTGGYTF
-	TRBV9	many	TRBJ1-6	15	TGTGCCAGCAGCGTAGTGGGGCAGGCTAATTCACCCCTCCACTTT	CASSVVGQANSPLHF
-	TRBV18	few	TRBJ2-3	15	TGTGCCAGCTCACCCCAGGGCCTAGGGGGGGATACGCAGTATTTT	CASSPQGLGGDTQYF
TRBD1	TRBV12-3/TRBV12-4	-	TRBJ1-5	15	TGTGACAGCAAGGCAGGGGGCGTAAGCAATCAGCCCCAGCATTTT	CDSKAGGVSNQPQHF
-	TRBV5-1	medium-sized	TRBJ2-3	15	TGCGCCAGCAGCTTGATGGGGGGCCGGGGAGATACGCAGTATTTT	CASSLMGGRGDTQYF
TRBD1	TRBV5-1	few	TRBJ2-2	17	TGCGCCAGCAGCTTGGCCTCAACAGGGGGCAACACCGGGGAGCTGTTTTTT	CASSLASTGGNTGELFF
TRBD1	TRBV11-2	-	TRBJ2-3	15	TGTGCCAGCAGCTTGGGACAGGCCTCATATAATACGCAGTATTTT	CASSLGQASYNTQYF
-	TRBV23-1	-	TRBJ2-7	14	TGCGCCAGCAGTCCGTTGACAGGCCACTACGAGCAGTACTTC	CASSPLTGHYEQYF
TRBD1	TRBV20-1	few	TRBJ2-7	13	TGCAGTGCGAGGAGGACAGGGGTCTACGAGCAGTACTTC	CSARRTGVYEQYF
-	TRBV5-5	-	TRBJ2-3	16	TGTGCCAGCAGCCCACGCAGACAGGGAGGGGCAGATACGCAGTATTTT	CASSPRRQGGADTQYF
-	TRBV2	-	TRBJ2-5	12	TGTGCCAGCAGTGACCGCGGAGAGACCCAGTACTTC	CASSDRGETQYF
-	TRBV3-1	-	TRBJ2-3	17	TGTGCCAGCAGCGGACAGTCCGGGCTACCCGGCCCAGATACGCAGTATTTT	CASSGQSGLPGPDTQYF
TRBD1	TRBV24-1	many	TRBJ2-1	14	TGTGCCACCAGTCCAGGGGGTTTCTACAATGAGCAGTTCTTC	CATSPGGFYNEQFF
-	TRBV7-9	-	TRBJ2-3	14	TGTGCCAGCCCTTCAAGGCAGGACACAGATACGCAGTATTTT	CASPSRQDTDTQYF
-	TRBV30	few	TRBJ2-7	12	TGTGCCTGGAGTGAGCCTCACTACGAGCAGTACTTC	CAWSEPHYEQYF
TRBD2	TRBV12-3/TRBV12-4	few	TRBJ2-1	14	TGTGCCAGCACCATGACTAGCGGGGGAAATGAGCAGTTCTTC	CASTMTSGGNEQFF
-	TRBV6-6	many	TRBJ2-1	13	TGTGCCAGCAGTACCTCATTTTACAATGAGCAGTTCTTC	CASSTSFYNEQFF
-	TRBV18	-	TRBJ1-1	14	TGTGCCAGCTCACCAACGGCGACGAACACTGAAGCTTTCTTT	CASSPTATNTEAFF
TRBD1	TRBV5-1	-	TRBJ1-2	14	TGCGCCAGCAGCCCCCCGGGACAGGGCTATGGCTACACCTTC	CASSPPGQGYGYTF
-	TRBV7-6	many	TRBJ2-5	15	TGTGCCAGCAGCTTAGCTTTCGGGAGTCAAGAGACCCAGTACTTC	CASSLAFGSQETQYF
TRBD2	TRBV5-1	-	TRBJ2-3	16	TGCGCCAGCAACCCTGGACTAGCGGGGGGCCTCGATACGCAGTATTTT	CASNPGLAGGLDTQYF
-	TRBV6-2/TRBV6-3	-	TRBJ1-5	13	TGTGCCAGCACCCCCTGGGTAGATCAGCCCCAGCATTTT	CASTPWVDQPQHF
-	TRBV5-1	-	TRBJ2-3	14	TGCGCCAGCAGCTCGGGGGTTAGCACAGATACGCAGTATTTT	CASSSGVSTDTQYF
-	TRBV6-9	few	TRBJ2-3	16	TGTGCCAGCAGTTATTCTAAGAGCACTAGCACAGATACGCAGTATTTT	CASSYSKSTSTDTQYF
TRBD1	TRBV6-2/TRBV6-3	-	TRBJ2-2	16	TGTGCCAGCAGTTACGCCGGGACAGGGAACACCGGGGAGCTGTTTTTT	CASSYAGTGNTGELFF
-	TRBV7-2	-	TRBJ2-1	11	TGTGCCAGCACCCAGGGGGGCGGGCAGTTCTTC	CASTQGGGQFF
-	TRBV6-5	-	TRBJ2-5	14	TGTGCCAGCACCTTACGGCGCGGCGGGGAGACCCAGTACTTC	CASTLRRGGETQYF
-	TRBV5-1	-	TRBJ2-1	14	TGCGCCAGCAGCCCGGAGGGGGCCTACAATGAGCAGTTCTTC	CASSPEGAYNEQFF
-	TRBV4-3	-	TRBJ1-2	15	TGCGCCAGCAGCAATGGGGTTGGACGGGGAGGTGGCTACACCTTC	CASSNGVGRGGGYTF